This TCR beta chain was recovered during a study of T cell clones after liver transplantation. Background on the study: Liver transplant recipients had immunosuppression withdrawal attempted within 2 years. TCRbeta sequencing after a pre-transplant mixed lymphocyte reaction identified graft-donor-reactive clones, later tracked in post-transplant blood.

This table comes from immunoSEQ multiplex PCR, and its TCRdb copy is limited to in-frame clones, with some not included. The sample shows some 110,000 clones, just over 90% of them seen only once. The receptor's source is a human patient who received a liver transplant. The graft donor may be the source of some T cells. Source: CD4+ T cells from blood, taken 12 months after liver transplant.

The CDR3 is CASSEGLAGRMRYEQYF. CDR3 bases: TGTGCCAGCAGTGAAGGACTAGCGGGAAGAATGCGATACGAGCAGTACTTC. The genes are TRBV6-1 and TRBJ2-7; TRBD2 aligns across 11 bases. V shed 1 base, J shed 4 bases, and the junction held 9 bases outside the gene matches. The CDR3 runs to 17 residues. Germline lookup yields CDR1 MNHNS and CDR2 SASEGT.